Listed here are 8 T cell receptor beta chains from one sample, sequenced in a study of blood T cells in healthy people across ages (dated by TCRdb to 2015 to 2017). The library was generated by 5' RACE. TCRdb names Illumina HiSeq 2500 as the instrument used. A second PCR of roughly 7 to 11 cycles was performed with a sample-barcoded 5' primer and a J-beta primer mix. The public reads were reanalyzed by TCRdb: fastp trimming at Q25, MiXCR alignment, in-frame beta chains only. Identical CDR3 protein sequences are pooled into one entry, listed with their most common genes and DNA. The sample table lists 1.5 million to 2 million distinct CDR3 sequences, 28% of them with a count of one. The ten largest clones represent 7.7% of the sample. The material sequenced was blood. These receptors all come from a woman between 25 and 40 years old in good health.

The V call is TRBV27, the J call TRBJ1-2, with D hard to call. This CDR3 has 14 amino acids. Germline CDR1 and CDR2: MNHEY and SMNVEV (reference sequence). V was shortened by 3 bases and J by 2 bases, with 10 bases between the two germline ends. As DNA, the CDR3 is TGTGCCAGCAGTTTTATGGACGGAAACTATGGCTACACCTTC. Protein sequence: CASSFMDGNYGYTF.

This clonotype was counted ten times or more. Here the CDR3 reads CASSRNRGGDTQYF. In nucleotides, the CDR3 is TGTGCCAGCAGCCGAAACAGGGGCGGAGATACGCAGTATTTT. The rearrangement links TRBV27 to TRBJ2-3; 7 bases are a match to TRBD1. Looked up from germline, CDR1 is MNHEY and CDR2 is SMNVEV (reference sequence). Trimming took 6 bases from V and 5 from J; bases not matched to a gene: 8. This CDR3 has 14 residues.

This clonotype was detected a few times. The V gene is TRBV20-1, the J gene TRBJ2-5; no reliable D call. Trimming took 1 base from V and 1 from J, leaving 10 bases between them. CDR3 length: 14 amino acids. Looked up from germline, CDR1 is DFQATT and CDR2 is SNEGSKA (reference sequence). The CDR3 DNA is TGCAGTGCTAGAGTTGGCGGCAGCCAAGAGACCCAGTACTTC. This translates into CSARVGGSQETQYF.

V gene TRBV2 combines with J gene TRBJ2-1, with unresolved D. Germline assignment: CDR1 SNHLY and CDR2 FYNNEI. This CDR3 is 13 amino acids long. The ends were cut back, 2 bases at V and 12 bases at J, with 14 bases in the middle. This CDR3 reads CASSESIRLGQFF. CDR3 DNA: TGTGCCAGCAGTGAATCGATAAGATTGGGGCAGTTCTTC.

CDR3 region: CSAQTGAVQETQYF. DNA for the CDR3: TGCAGTGCTCAGACTGGAGCGGTACAAGAGACCCAGTACTTC. V is TRBV20-1 and J is TRBJ2-5; weak D call: TRBD2 (5 bases). Trimming took off 5 bases at V and 2 bases at J, with 15 bases between the two ends. Germline loops: CDR1 DFQATT, CDR2 SNEGSKA (reference sequence). This CDR3 has 14 residues.

Concerning this clonotype itself: It may be a read error: a sequence one base away is much more abundant. The chain combines TRBV20-1 with TRBJ1-2; D remains unclear. This CDR3 has 11 residues. Per the germline V gene, CDR1 is DFQATT and CDR2 is SNEGSKA (reference sequence). Trimming left V 7 bases short and J 10 bases short, with 16 bases between. For the CDR3, the DNA is TGCAGTGGATTCCCCCCGAATGACTACACCTTC. Protein sequence: CSGFPPNDYTF.

The chain carries TRBV12-3 or TRBV12-4 and TRBJ2-6; a weak D match, TRBD2 (5 bases). There are 17 residues in the CDR3. The germline V and J ends were trimmed by 6 bases and 1 base, with 16 bases remaining between them. In nucleotides, the CDR3 is TGTGCCAGCAGACGGGGATGGCTCAATTCTGGGGCCAACGTCCTGACTTTC. Amino acids: CASRRGWLNSGANVLTF.

This clonotype was seen at least ten times. The rearrangement uses TRBV6-2 or TRBV6-3 and TRBJ2-5, with unresolved D. The CDR3 has 13 residues. Trimming removed 5 bases at V and 0 bases at J, with 7 bases between. Germline V gene lookup returns CDR1 MNHEY and CDR2 SVGEGT. The CDR3 sequence: CASSGWYQETQYF. For the CDR3, the DNA is TGTGCCAGCAGTGGTTGGTACCAAGAGACCCAGTACTTC.